Below, 11 T cell receptor beta chains from the same sample are listed, as sequenced in a study of shared clonotypes between healthy human individuals. Only in-frame clones appear in the TCRdb table, and some are missing; sequencing was by immunoSEQ multiplex PCR. This sample carries roughly 1.5 million clones, 95% to 99% of them seen once, and the ten largest clones take 0.4% to 0.55%. The source material was naive CD4+ T cells sorted from blood. As to subset: CD45RA+ positively selected. The receptors derive from a man aged 25 to 40 in good health.

Worth noting for this clone: Other DNA sequences in the sample encode the same CDR3. The chain is built from TRBV18 and TRBJ1-1, with 10 bases matching TRBD1. Trimming cost V 0 bases and J 4 bases; bases outside gene matches: 2. The CDR3 contains 15 residues. CDR1 KGHSH and CDR2 LQKENI come from the germline V gene. DNA of the CDR3: TGTGCCAGCTCACCACCGGGACAGGGGCGCACTGAAGCTTTCTTT. Its translation: CASSPPGQGRTEAFF. Combining the CDR3 with reference TRBV18 and TRBJ1-1 gives the whole variable domain NAGVMQNPRHLVRRRGQEARLRCSPMKGHSHVYWYRQLPEEGLKFMVYLQKENIIDESGMPKERFSAEFPKEGPSILRIQQVVRGDSAAYFCASSPPGQGRTEAFFGQGTRLTVV.

This chain links TRBV5-1 with TRBJ2-2; TRBD1 agrees at 7 bases. The CDR3 is 16 residues long. Trimming cost V 4 bases and J 2 bases; bases outside gene matches: 8. Germline-derived CDR1 and CDR2 are SGHRS and YFSETQ. CDR3 region: CASSPSGTANTGELFF. The DNA of the CDR3 is TGCGCCAGCAGCCCGAGTGGGACAGCTAACACCGGGGAGCTGTTTTTT.

The chain combines TRBV28 with TRBJ2-5; 7 positions agree with TRBD1. Germline V gene sequence: CDR1 MDHEN, CDR2 SYDVKM. Unmatched junction bases numbered 7, after V lost 4 bases and J lost 5 bases. This CDR3 is built from 14 residues. The CDR3 here is CASSSYRGSETQYF. The CDR3 DNA follows: TGTGCCAGCAGTTCTTACAGGGGTAGTGAGACCCAGTACTTC.

This sequence joins TRBV5-1 and TRBJ1-1; the D is unclear. There are 15 residues in the CDR3. Germline CDR1 and CDR2: SGHRS and YFSETQ. V was cut by 0 bases and J by 3 bases, with 12 bases left in between. The DNA of the CDR3 is TGCGCCAGCAGCTTGGAACCTACGATCGACACTGAAGCTTTCTTT. Protein product: CASSLEPTIDTEAFF.

The V call is TRBV2, the J call TRBJ2-7, with TRBD2 matching over 13 bases. Looked up from germline, CDR1 is SNHLY and CDR2 is FYNNEI. The V segment lost 3 bases and the J segment 1 base; nucleotides outside the gene matches: 12. The CDR3 loop spans 19 amino acids. CDR3 nucleotides: TGTGCCAGCAGTGATGGGTCCCGGACTAGCGGGAGTTGGTCCTACGAGCAGTACTTC. It is translated as CASSDGSRTSGSWSYEQYF.

The rearrangement uses TRBV28 and TRBJ1-2; 9 nucleotides line up with TRBD1. Germline CDR1 MDHEN, CDR2 SYDVKM. The CDR3 runs 15 residues. V shed 6 bases and J 3 bases; nucleotides not matched to a gene: 8. CDR3 DNA: TGTGCCAGCAGAGATTCACAGGGGGCCTACTATGGCTACACCTTC. Translation: CASRDSQGAYYGYTF.

The CDR3 loop is CASSGDRGRKDTQYF. The CDR3 nucleotides read TGTGCCAGCAGCGGAGACAGGGGGCGAAAAGATACGCAGTATTTT. V gene TRBV7-9 combines with J gene TRBJ2-3; 10 positions agree with TRBD1. The J segment lost 5 bases and the V segment lost 5 bases, leaving 7 bases of the junction unmatched. Germline values: CDR1 SEHNR, CDR2 FQNEAQ (reference sequence). The CDR3 has 15 residues.

In its sample, this clone was seen once. This rearrangement joins TRBV5-1 to TRBJ2-1, with TRBD2 identical over 13 bases. Germline assignment: CDR1 SGHRS and CDR2 YFSETQ. J gave up 8 bases and V 4 bases, and 9 bases lay outside the gene matches. The CDR3 totals 16 residues. The CDR3 sequence: CASSITTSGRSDEQFF. CDR3 sequence (DNA): TGCGCCAGCAGCATTACGACTAGCGGGAGGTCCGATGAGCAGTTCTTC. The complete variable domain, with remaining parts taken from reference TRBV5-1 and TRBJ2-1, reads KAGVTQTPRYLIKTRGQQVTLSCSPISGHRSVSWYQQTPGQGLQFLFEYFSETQRNKGNFPGRFSGRQFSNSRSEMNVSTLELGDSALYLCASSITTSGRSDEQFFGPGTRLTVL.

The chain combines TRBV6-1 with TRBJ2-1; 15 bases fit TRBD2. Per the germline V gene, CDR1 is MNHNS and CDR2 is SASEGT. The CDR3 loop spans 16 amino acids. Trimming cost V 2 bases and J 14 bases; bases outside gene matches: 10. The CDR3 sequence: CASSELGLAGGLGKFF. In DNA, the CDR3 is TGTGCCAGCAGTGAATTAGGACTAGCGGGAGGGCTGGGGAAGTTCTTC.

V and J are TRBV6-1 and TRBJ2-7; D is possibly TRBD1 or TRBD2 (5 bases each). CDR1 and CDR2 from the germline V gene are MNHNS and SASEGT. CDR3 length: 14 residues. V was cut by 0 bases and J by 11 bases, with 17 bases left in between. This chain's CDR3 is CASSEAWGRFREYF. The CDR3 DNA follows: TGTGCCAGCAGTGAAGCGTGGGGACGTTTCCGGGAGTACTTC.

The chain couples TRBV2 to TRBJ2-3; possible D gene TRBD2, 6 bases. The CDR3 is made up of 14 amino acids. The germline V and J ends were trimmed by 6 bases and 4 bases, with 14 bases remaining between them. CDR1 and CDR2 (germline): SNHLY, FYNNEI. CDR3 nucleotides: TGTGCCAGCAGCTCCGGGGGTCTCGCAGATACGCAGTATTTT. This encodes CASSSGGLADTQYF.